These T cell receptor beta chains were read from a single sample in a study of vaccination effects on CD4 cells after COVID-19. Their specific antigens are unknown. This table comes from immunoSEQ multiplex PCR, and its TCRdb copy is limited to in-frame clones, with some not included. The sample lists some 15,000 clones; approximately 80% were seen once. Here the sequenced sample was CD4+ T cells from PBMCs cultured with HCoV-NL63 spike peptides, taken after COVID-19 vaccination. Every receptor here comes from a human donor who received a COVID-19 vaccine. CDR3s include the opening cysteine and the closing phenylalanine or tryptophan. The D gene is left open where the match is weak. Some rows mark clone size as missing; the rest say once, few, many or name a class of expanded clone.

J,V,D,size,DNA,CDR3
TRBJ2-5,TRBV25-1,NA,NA,TGTGCCAGCAGTGAAGCGGGGATACCTGAGACCCAGTACTTC,CASSEAGIPETQYF
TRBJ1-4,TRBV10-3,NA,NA,TGTGCCATCAGTGAGTCGCGAGAGGGACGCGGTGAAAAACTGTTTTTT,CAISESREGRGEKLFF
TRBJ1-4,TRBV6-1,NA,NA,TGTGCCAGCAGTGCACGGATACAGGGTTTTAATGAAAAACTGTTTTTT,CASSARIQGFNEKLFF
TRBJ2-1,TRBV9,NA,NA,TGTGCCAGCAGCGTAGTCGAGCACAATGAGCAGTTCTTC,CASSVVEHNEQFF
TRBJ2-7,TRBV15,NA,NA,TGTGCCACCAGCAGGGAGGGGTACGAGCAGTACTTC,CATSREGYEQYF
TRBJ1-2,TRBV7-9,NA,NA,TGTGCCAGCAGCTTACGAGCGGATGGCTACACCTTC,CASSLRADGYTF
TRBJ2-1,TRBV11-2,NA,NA,TGTGCCAGCAGCCCGTTTAGTGGGGCCGCGTCCTACAATGAGCAGTTCTTC,CASSPFSGAASYNEQFF
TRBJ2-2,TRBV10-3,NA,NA,TGTGCCACTTCACAGGGTGAGGCCGGGGAGCTGTTTTTT,CATSQGEAGELFF
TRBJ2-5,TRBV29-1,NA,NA,TGCAGCGTTGATCAGAACCAAGAGACCCAGTACTTC,CSVDQNQETQYF
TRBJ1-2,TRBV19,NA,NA,TGTGCCAGTAGTATAGGACACGCTGGGACCTATGGCTACACCTTC,CASSIGHAGTYGYTF
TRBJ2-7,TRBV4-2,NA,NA,TGTGCCAGCAGCCAAGATCTGGGGGGCTGGGACGAGCAGTACTTC,CASSQDLGGWDEQYF
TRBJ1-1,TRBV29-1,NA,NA,TGCAGCGTTGCGGTTCAGTCCATGAACACTGAAGCTTTCTTT,CSVAVQSMNTEAFF
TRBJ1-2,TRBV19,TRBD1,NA,TGTGCCAGTAGTATCCGCCGGGACAGGGGAATCTATGGCTACACCTTC,CASSIRRDRGIYGYTF
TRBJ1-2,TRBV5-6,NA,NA,TGTGCCAGCAGCTTAGGGGGGAATAGAGGCTACACCTTC,CASSLGGNRGYTF
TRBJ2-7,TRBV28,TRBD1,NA,TGTGCCAGCAGTTTCGGCGGGACAGGTGTTTGGGAGCAGTACTTC,CASSFGGTGVWEQYF
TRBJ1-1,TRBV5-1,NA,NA,TGCGCCAGCAGCTTTGCGGGTCCGAACACTGAAGCTTTCTTT,CASSFAGPNTEAFF
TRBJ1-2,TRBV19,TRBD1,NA,TGTGCCAGTAGTAAATTTTTTCTTGGGACAGGGTTTGGCTACACCTTC,CASSKFFLGTGFGYTF
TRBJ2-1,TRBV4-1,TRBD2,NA,TGCGCCAGCAGCCAAGATAGAAGGGGGTCGGGACTAGCGGCCCGGGGTGAGCAGTTCTTC,CASSQDRRGSGLAARGEQFF
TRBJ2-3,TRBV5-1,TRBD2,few,TGCGCCAGCAGCTTTACGGGACTAGCGGGGGGGCGCGTAGATACGCAGTATTTT,CASSFTGLAGGRVDTQYF
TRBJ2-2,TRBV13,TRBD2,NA,TGTGCCAGCCGACGAGCGGGGGGGCTTTTGGAGCTGTTTTTT,CASRRAGGLLELFF
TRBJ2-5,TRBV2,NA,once,TGTGCCAGCAGCCCACTGGAGACCCAGTACTTC,CASSPLETQYF
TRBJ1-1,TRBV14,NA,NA,TGTGCCAGCTCAACCCTGGGACCCATGAGGCCTGAAGCTTTCTTT,CASSTLGPMRPEAFF
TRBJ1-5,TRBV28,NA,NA,TGTGCCAGCTTACCCGGGGGGGGGAATCAGCCCCAGCATTTT,CASLPGGGNQPQHF
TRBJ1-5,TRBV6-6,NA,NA,TGTGCCAGCAGTTACTCGAAAGGAAATCAGCCCCAGCATTTT,CASSYSKGNQPQHF
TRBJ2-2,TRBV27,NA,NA,TGTGCCAGCAGAAAGAACACCGGGGAGCTGTTTTTT,CASRKNTGELFF
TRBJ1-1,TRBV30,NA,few,TGTGCCTGGACTCGTGACAGGAACACTGAAGCTTTCTTT,CAWTRDRNTEAFF
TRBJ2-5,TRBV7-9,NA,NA,TGTGCCAGCAGCTTAGCAACCCACCAAGAGACCCAGTACTTC,CASSLATHQETQYF
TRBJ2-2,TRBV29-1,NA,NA,TGCAGCGTTGCCCCGGGCGGGAACACCGGGGAGCTGTTTTTT,CSVAPGGNTGELFF
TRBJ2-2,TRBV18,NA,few,TGTGCCAGCTCACCCGGTTCGAACACCGGGGAGCTGTTTTTT,CASSPGSNTGELFF
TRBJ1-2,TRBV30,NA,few,TGTGCCCGGGACACAGAGTTCTATGGCTACACCTTC,CARDTEFYGYTF
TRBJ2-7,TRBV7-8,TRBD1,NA,TGTGCCAGCAGTTGGGACAGGGGCTCCTACGAGCAGTACTTC,CASSWDRGSYEQYF
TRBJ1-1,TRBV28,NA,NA,TGTGCCAGCAGGGGCGTGCGGGACGATGGCACTGAAGCTTTCTTT,CASRGVRDDGTEAFF
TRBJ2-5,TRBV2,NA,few,TGTGCCAGCAACCTCGGGACGGGGGAGACCCAGTACTTC,CASNLGTGETQYF
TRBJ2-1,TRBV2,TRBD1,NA,TGTGCCAGCAGTCCACAGGGGGCAGCTTACAATGAGCAGTTCTTC,CASSPQGAAYNEQFF
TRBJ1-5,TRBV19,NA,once,TGTGCCAGTAGTATAGACCCCCCGGCGCAGTCCCAGCATTTT,CASSIDPPAQSQHF
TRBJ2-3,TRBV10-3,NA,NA,TGTGCCATCAGTGATCTGGGGGAGCAAAAGTATTTT,CAISDLGEQKYF
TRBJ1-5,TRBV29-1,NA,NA,TGCAGCGCCGGGGACATAAATCAGCCCCAGCATTTT,CSAGDINQPQHF
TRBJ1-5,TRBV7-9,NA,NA,TGTGCCAGCACTCAAGACAATCAGCCCCAGCATTTT,CASTQDNQPQHF
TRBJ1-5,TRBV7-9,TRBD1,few,TGTGCCAGCAGCTTATATAAAGGGGGCGACGAGCCCCAGCATTTT,CASSLYKGGDEPQHF
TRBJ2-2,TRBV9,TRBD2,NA,TGTGCCAGCAGCGTGCGTAGCGGGGGGGGAACCCACCGGGAGCTGTTTTTT,CASSVRSGGGTHRELFF
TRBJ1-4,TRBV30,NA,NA,TGTGCCTGGAGTGCGGGGATAACAACTAATGAAAAACTGTTTTTT,CAWSAGITTNEKLFF
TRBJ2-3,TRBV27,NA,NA,TGTGCCAGCAGTCAGGACAGCTTCACAGATACGCAGTATTTT,CASSQDSFTDTQYF
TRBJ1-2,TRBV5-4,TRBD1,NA,TGTGCCAGCAGCGACGGACGGACAGGGGGAAATGGCTACACCTTC,CASSDGRTGGNGYTF
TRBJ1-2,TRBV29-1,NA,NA,TGCAGCGCGGGGTCGGGGGGCGCTAACTATGGCTACACCTTC,CSAGSGGANYGYTF
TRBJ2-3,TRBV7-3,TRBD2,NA,TGTGCCAGCAGCTTAGCGGGGGGGCCAACAGATACGCAGTATTTT,CASSLAGGPTDTQYF
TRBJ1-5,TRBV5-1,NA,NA,TGCGCCAGCAGCCGAAGTGGAGATAGCAATCAGCCCCAGCATTTT,CASSRSGDSNQPQHF
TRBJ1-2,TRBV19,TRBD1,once,TGTGCCAGTAGTGAGACAGGGGGCGTCGGCTACACCTTC,CASSETGGVGYTF
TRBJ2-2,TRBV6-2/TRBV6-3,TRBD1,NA,TGTGCCAGCAGTCGTACAGGGGGCAACACCGGGGAGCTGTTTTTT,CASSRTGGNTGELFF
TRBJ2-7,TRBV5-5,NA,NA,TGTGCCAGCAGCTTGGAAAGGGGGATTTTCTACGAGCAGTACTTC,CASSLERGIFYEQYF
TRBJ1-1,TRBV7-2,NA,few,TGTGCCAGCAGCACACAGGGAAGAGCCACTGAAGCTTTCTTT,CASSTQGRATEAFF
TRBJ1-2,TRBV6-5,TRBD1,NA,TGTGCCAGCATCCCCTCGACAGGGAACTATGGCTACACCTTC,CASIPSTGNYGYTF
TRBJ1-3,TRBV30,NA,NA,TGTGCCTGGAGTATGGGAAACACCATATATTTT,CAWSMGNTIYF
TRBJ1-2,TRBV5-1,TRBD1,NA,TGCGCCAGCAGCGCCATAGGGCCGGACAGGGGGCTCATAAACTATGGCTACACCTTC,CASSAIGPDRGLINYGYTF
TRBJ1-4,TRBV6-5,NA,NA,TGTGCCAGCAACCCCAGGTCATTTAATGAAAAACTGTTTTTT,CASNPRSFNEKLFF
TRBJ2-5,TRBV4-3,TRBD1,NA,TGCGCCAGCAGCCAAGGCTATGGGGCAGGGGGAGAGACCCAGTACTTC,CASSQGYGAGGETQYF
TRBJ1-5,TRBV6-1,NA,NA,TGTGCCAGCAGTGAAGCGCCGGGGAGGTCCGCAGCCCAGCATTTT,CASSEAPGRSAAQHF
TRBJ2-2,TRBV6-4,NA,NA,TGTGCCAGCACTTTGCGGGCCGGCGCGAACACCGGGGAGCTGTTTTTT,CASTLRAGANTGELFF
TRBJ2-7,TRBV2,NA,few,TGTGCCAGCATGGAAGGTCCTTCCTACGAGCAGTACTTC,CASMEGPSYEQYF
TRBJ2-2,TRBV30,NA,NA,TGTGCCTGGAGTATGGGACCCCCGAACACCGGGGAGCTGTTTTTT,CAWSMGPPNTGELFF
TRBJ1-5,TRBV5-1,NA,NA,TGCGCCAGCAGCGTGGGAAGGGTCGACAATCAGCCCCAGCATTTT,CASSVGRVDNQPQHF